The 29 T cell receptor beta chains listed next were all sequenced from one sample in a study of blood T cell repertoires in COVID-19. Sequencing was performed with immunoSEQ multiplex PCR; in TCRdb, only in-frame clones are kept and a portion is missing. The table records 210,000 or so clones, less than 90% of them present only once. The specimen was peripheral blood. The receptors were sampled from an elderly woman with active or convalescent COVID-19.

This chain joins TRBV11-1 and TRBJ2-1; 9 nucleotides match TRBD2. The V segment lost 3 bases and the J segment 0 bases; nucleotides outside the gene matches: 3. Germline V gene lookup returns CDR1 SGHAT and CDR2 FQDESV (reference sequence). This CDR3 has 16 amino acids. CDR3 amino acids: CASSLTSGSSYNEQFF. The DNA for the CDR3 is TGTGCCAGCAGCTTGACTAGCGGCAGCTCCTACAATGAGCAGTTCTTC.

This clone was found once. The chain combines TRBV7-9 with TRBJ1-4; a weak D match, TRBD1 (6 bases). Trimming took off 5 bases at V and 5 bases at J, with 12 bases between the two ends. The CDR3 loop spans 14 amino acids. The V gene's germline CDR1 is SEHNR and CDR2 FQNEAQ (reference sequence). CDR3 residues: CASSPRGGNEKLFF. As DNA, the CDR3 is TGTGCCAGCAGCCCCAGGGGCGGGAATGAAAAACTGTTTTTT.

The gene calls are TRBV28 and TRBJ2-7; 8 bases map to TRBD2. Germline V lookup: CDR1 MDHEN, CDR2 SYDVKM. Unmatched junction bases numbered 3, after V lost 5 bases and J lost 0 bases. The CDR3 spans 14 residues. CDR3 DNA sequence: TGTGCCAGCAGTGGCGGGGGGACCTCCTACGAGCAGTACTTC. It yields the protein CASSGGGTSYEQYF.

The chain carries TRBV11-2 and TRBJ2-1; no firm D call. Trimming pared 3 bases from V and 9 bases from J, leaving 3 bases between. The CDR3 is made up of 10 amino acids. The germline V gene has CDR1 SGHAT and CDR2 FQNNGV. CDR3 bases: TGTGCCAGCAGCTTGGCTGAGCAGTTCTTC. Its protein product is CASSLAEQFF.

The CDR3 is CSASSAAGEFGSTDTQYF. DNA of the CDR3: TGCAGTGCTAGTTCAGCGGCGGGGGAGTTCGGGAGCACAGATACGCAGTATTTT. This chain connects TRBV20-1 to TRBJ2-3; TRBD2 agrees at 7 bases. Per the germline V gene, CDR1 is DFQATT and CDR2 is SNEGSKA (reference sequence). The CDR3 covers 18 residues. Trimming at V came to 3 bases and at J to 0 bases, leaving 15 bases not matched to a gene.

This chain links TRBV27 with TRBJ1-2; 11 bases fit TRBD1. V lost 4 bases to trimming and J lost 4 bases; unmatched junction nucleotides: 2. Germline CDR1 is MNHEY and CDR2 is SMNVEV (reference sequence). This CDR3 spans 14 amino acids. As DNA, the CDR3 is TGTGCCAGCAGTTCCGGGACAGGGGGCTATGGCTACACCTTC. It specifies CASSSGTGGYGYTF.

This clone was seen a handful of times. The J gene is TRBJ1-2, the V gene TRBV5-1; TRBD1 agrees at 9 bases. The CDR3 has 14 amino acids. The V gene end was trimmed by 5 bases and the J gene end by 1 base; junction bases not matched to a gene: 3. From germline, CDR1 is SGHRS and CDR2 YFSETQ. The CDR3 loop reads CASSQDRGNYGYTF. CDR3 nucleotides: TGCGCCAGCAGTCAGGACAGGGGTAACTATGGCTACACCTTC. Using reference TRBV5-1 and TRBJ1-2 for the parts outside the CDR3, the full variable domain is KAGVTQTPRYLIKTRGQQVTLSCSPISGHRSVSWYQQTPGQGLQFLFEYFSETQRNKGNFPGRFSGRQFSNSRSEMNVSTLELGDSALYLCASSQDRGNYGYTFGSGTRLTVV.

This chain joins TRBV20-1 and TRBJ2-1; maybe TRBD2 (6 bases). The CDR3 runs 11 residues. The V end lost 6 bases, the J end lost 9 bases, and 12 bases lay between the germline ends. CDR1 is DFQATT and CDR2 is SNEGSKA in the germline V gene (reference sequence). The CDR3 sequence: CSAPTSTEQFF. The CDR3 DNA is TGCAGTGCACCTACTAGCACTGAGCAGTTCTTC.

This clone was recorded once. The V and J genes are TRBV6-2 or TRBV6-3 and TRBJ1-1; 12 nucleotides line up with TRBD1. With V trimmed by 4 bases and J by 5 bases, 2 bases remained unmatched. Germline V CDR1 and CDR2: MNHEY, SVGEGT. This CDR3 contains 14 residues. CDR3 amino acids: CASSSGQGATEAFF. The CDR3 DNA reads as TGTGCCAGCAGTTCGGGACAGGGGGCTACTGAAGCTTTCTTT.

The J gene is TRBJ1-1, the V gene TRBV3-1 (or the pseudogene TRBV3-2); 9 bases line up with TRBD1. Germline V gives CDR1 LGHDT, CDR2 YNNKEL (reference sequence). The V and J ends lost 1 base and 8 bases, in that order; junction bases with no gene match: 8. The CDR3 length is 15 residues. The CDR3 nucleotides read TGTGCCAGCAGCCAAGTCAACAGGGGGCGCGGAGAAGCTTTCTTT. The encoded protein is CASSQVNRGRGEAFF.

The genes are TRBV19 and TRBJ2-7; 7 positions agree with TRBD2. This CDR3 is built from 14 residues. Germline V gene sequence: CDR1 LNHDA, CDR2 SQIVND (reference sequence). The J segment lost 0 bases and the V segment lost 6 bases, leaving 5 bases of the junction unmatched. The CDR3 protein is CASSGAGVSYEQYF. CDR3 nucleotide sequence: TGTGCCAGTAGCGGGGCGGGGGTCTCCTACGAGCAGTACTTC.

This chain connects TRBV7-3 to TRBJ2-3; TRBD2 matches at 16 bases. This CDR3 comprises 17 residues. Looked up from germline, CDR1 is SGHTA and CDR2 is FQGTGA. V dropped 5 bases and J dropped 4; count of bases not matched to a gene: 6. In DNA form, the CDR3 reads TGTGCCAGCAGCCCAGGGACTAGCGGGAGGGCCGCAGATACGCAGTATTTT. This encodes CASSPGTSGRAADTQYF.

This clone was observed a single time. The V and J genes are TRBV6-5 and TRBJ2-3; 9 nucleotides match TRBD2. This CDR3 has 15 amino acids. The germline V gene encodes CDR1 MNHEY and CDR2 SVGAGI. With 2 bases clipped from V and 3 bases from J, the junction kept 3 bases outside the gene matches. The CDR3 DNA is TGTGCCAGCAGTTACGGCGGGAGGGTGACAGATACGCAGTATTTT. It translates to CASSYGGRVTDTQYF.

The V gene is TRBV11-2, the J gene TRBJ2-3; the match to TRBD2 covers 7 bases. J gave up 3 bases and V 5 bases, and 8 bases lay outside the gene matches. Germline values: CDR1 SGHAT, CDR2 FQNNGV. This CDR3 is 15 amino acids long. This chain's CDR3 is CASSPAGVRTDTQYF. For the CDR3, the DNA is TGTGCCAGCAGCCCGGCGGGGGTCCGGACAGATACGCAGTATTTT.

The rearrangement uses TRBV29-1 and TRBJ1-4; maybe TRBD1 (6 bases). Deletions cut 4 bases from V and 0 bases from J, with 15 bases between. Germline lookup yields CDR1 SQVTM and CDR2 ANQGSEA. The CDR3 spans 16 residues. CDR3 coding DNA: TGCAGCGTTGGACAAGGGGGTTACGCAACTAATGAAAAACTGTTTTTT. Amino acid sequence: CSVGQGGYATNEKLFF.

The CDR3 region is CASSLMSGGQETQYF. Written as DNA, the CDR3 is TGTGCCAGCAGCTTAATGTCAGGGGGGCAAGAGACCCAGTACTTC. The V gene is TRBV7-9, the J gene TRBJ2-5, with a tentative D call TRBD1 (7 bases). The CDR3 runs to 15 residues. V was pared by 2 bases and J by 2 bases, with 12 bases between. From germline, CDR1 is SEHNR and CDR2 FQNEAQ (reference sequence).

The CDR3 region has the DNA TGTGCCAGCAGCCCAGGGAGGTACAACACTGAAGCTTTCTTT. This translates into CASSPGRYNTEAFF. The chain links TRBV7-9 to TRBJ1-1; a weak D match, TRBD1 (5 bases). The V and J ends lost 5 bases and 2 bases respectively, with 12 bases between them. CDR3 length: 14 amino acids. Germline CDR1 is SEHNR and CDR2 is FQNEAQ (reference sequence). The entire variable domain, with the rest obtained from reference TRBV7-9 and TRBJ1-1, is as follows: DTGVSQNPRHKITKRGQNVTFRCDPISEHNRLYWYRQTLGQGPEFLTYFQNEAQLEKSRLLSDRFSAERPKGSFSTLEIQRTEQGDSAMYLCASSPGRYNTEAFFGQGTRLTVV.

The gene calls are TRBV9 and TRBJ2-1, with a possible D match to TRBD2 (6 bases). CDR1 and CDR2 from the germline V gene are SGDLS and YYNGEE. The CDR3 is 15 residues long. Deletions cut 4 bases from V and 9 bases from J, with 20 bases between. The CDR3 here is CASSPPGLPGGEQFF. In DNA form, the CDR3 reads TGTGCCAGCAGCCCCCCTGGACTTCCCGGGGGTGAGCAGTTCTTC.

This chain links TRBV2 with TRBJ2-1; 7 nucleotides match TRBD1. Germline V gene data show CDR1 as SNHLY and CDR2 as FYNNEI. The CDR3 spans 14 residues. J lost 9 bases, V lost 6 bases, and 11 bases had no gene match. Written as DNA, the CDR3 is TGTGCCAGCAGCCAACGTTCACAGGGGCTTGAGCAGTTCTTC. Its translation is CASSQRSQGLEQFF.

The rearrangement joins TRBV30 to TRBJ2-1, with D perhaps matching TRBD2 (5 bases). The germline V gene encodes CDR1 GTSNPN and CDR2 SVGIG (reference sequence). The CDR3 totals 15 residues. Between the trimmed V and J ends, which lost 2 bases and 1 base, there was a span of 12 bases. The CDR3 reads CAWSPKPGSYNEQFF. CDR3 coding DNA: TGTGCCTGGAGTCCAAAACCGGGATCCTACAATGAGCAGTTCTTC.

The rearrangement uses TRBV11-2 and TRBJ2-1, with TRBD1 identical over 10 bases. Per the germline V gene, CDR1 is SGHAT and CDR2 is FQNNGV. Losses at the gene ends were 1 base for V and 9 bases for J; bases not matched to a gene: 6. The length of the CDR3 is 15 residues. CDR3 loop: CASSLVPTGGLEQFF. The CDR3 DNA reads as TGTGCCAGCAGCTTAGTTCCGACAGGGGGCCTTGAGCAGTTCTTC.

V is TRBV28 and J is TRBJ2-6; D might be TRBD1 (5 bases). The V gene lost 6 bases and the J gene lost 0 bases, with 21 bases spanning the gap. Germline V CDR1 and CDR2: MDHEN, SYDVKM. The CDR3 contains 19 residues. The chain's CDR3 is CASSPSARASYSGANVLTF. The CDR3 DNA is TGTGCCAGCAGCCCCTCGGCCAGGGCATCTTACTCTGGGGCCAACGTCCTGACTTTC.

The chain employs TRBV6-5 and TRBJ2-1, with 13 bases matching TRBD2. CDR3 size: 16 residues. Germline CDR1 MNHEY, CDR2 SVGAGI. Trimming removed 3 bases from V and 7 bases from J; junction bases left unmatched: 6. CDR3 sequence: CASSYSGTSGENEQFF. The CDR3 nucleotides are TGTGCCAGCAGTTATTCCGGGACTAGCGGGGAGAATGAGCAGTTCTTC.

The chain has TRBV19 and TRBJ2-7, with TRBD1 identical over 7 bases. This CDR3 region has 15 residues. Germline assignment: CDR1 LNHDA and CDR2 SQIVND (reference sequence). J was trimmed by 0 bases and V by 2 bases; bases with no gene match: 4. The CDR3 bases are TGTGCCAGTAGTATAATGAGGGGGCCCTCCTACGAGCAGTACTTC. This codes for CASSIMRGPSYEQYF.

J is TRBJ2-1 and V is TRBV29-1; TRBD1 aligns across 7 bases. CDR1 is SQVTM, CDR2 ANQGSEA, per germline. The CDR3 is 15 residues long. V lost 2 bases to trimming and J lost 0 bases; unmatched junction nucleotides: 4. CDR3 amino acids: CSVESGQASYNEQFF. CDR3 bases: TGCAGCGTTGAAAGCGGACAGGCCTCCTACAATGAGCAGTTCTTC.

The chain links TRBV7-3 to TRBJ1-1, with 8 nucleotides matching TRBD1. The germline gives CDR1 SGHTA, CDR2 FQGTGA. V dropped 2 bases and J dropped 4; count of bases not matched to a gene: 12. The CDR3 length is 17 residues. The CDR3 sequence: CASSLERTGPGGTEAFF. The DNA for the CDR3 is TGTGCCAGCAGCTTAGAAAGGACAGGGCCTGGGGGCACTGAAGCTTTCTTT.

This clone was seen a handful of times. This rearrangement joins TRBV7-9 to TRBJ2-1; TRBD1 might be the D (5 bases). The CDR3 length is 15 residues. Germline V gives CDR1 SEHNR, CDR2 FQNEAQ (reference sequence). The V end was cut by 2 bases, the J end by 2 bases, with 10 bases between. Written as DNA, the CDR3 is TGTGCCAGCAGCTTAATGGGGCCCACCTACAATGAGCAGTTCTTC. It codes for CASSLMGPTYNEQFF.

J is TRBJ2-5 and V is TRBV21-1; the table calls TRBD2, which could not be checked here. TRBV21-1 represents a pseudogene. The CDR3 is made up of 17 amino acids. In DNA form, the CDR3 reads TGTGCCAGCAGCCACTACCCACAGCGGTACCCCCAAGAGACCCAGTACTTC. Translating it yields CASSHYPQRYPQETQYF.

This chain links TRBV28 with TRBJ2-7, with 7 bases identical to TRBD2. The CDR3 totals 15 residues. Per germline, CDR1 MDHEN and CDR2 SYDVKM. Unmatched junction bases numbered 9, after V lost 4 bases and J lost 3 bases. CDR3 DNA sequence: TGTGCCAGCAGTTCCCGAGCGGGAAGGTACTACGAGCAGTACTTC. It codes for CASSSRAGRYYEQYF. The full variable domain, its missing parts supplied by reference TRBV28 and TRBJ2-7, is DVKVTQSSRYLVKRTGEKVFLECVQDMDHENMFWYRQDPGLGLRLIYFSYDVKMKEKGDIPEGYSVSREKKERFSLILESASTNQTSMYLCASSSRAGRYYEQYFGPGTRLTVT.